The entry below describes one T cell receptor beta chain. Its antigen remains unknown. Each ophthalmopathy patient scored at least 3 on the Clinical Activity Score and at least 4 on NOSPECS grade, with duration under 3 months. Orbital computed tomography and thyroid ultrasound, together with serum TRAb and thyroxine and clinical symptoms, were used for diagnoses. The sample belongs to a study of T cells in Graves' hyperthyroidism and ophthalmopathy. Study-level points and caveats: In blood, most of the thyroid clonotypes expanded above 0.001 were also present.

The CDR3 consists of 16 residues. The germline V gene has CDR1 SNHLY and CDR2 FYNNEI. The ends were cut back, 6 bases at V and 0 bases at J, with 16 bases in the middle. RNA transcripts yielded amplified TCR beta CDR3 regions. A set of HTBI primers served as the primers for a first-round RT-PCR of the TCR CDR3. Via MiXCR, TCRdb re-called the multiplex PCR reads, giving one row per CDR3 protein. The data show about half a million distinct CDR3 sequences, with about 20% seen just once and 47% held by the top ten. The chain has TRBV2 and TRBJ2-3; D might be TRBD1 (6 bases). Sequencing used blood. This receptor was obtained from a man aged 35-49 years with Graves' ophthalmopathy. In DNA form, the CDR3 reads TGTGCCAGCAGGGCGTTTGGACAGCGAAGCACAGATACGCAGTATTTT. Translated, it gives CASRAFGQRSTDTQYF.